This T cell receptor beta chain was sequenced during a study of T cells in Graves' hyperthyroidism and ophthalmopathy. There were TCR beta CDR3 regions amplified from RNA transcripts. HTBI primers were the set used in a first-round RT-PCR of the TCR CDR3. TCRdb used MiXCR to reprocess the multiplex PCR reads, holding one entry per CDR3 protein. The table lists 300,000 to 450,000 distinct CDR3 sequences, roughly 13% of them singletons. This clonotype showed up many times. Uncontrolled infection, other autoimmune disease, pregnancy or lactation led to exclusion. V gave up 0 bases and J gave up 8 bases, with 13 bases separating them. The CDR3 sequence is 15 residues long. From germline, CDR1 is MNHEY and CDR2 SVGAGI.

The receptor's source is a young man with Graves' hyperthyroidism that later progressed to Graves' ophthalmopathy. The sequencing input was blood. The rearrangement joins TRBV6-5 to TRBJ1-4; D gene unclear. CDR3 in DNA: TGTGCCAGCAGTTACTCCGTGGGTCCCCCCGAAAAACTGTTTTTT. Translating it yields CASSYSVGPPEKLFF.